This T cell receptor (beta chain) was profiled in a study of T cell responses to AZD1222 COVID-19 vaccine. Data came from immunoSEQ multiplex PCR; TCRdb stores just in-frame clones and leaves some out. The sample carries 65,000 to 95,000 clones, roughly 85% recorded once. With regard to this clone: Its matching antigen is unknown. A read error may produce the germline difference seen at one junction end.

The V gene's germline CDR1 is SGHDN and CDR2 FVKESK. The CDR3 length is 14 residues. Pooling was applied to second doses at about 4 or about 12 weeks. General study findings and limits: Spike as a whole was targeted by vaccine-associated CD4 TCRs, dominant at 160-218 and 743-854. The donor cohort was predominantly white British with a female majority, and clonal diversity may have been underestimated. Once two AZD1222 doses were given, Spike-specific TCR breadth and depth went up.

This sequence was found in an adult who received the AZD1222 COVID-19 vaccine. Here the sequenced sample was peripheral blood, taken 28 days after the second AZD1222 dose. The gene calls are TRBV14 and TRBJ1-5; no reliable D call. The CDR3 spells CVSSQAGVNQPQHF. For the CDR3, the DNA is TGTGTCAGCAGCCAAGCTGGGGTCAATCAGCCCCAGCATTTT.